Below, one TCR beta chain is given with its context. The antigen remains undetermined. The source of the sample is a study of cytomegalovirus exposure and HLA in healthy donors. Whole-study results and caveats: The majority of TCR sequences were rare, yet some public TCRs appeared in many donors. Common viral pathogens were later found to be apparently linked to several of the most significant clusters. TCR beta sequences reportedly predicted most subjects' HLA-A and HLA-B alleles accurately.

There are 16 residues in the CDR3. Germline-derived CDR1 and CDR2 are PRHDT and FYEKMQ (reference sequence). Trimming pared 3 bases from V and 2 bases from J, leaving 14 bases between. In the PCR, 60 Vbeta and 13 Jbeta primers were used. The assay was immunoSEQ multiplex PCR, and TCRdb's table has in-frame clones only and misses some. Among about 160,000 clones, about 83% were seen once, and the ten largest hold 0.85%. Source material: PBMCs. The TCR comes from a woman aged 30 to 39 in good health and CMV-seronegative. The chain links TRBV13 to TRBJ1-5; tentative D call: TRBD1 (6 bases). CDR3 loop: CASSLAQGRGNQPQHF. For the CDR3, the DNA is TGTGCCAGCAGCTTGGCACAGGGTAGGGGCAATCAGCCCCAGCATTTT.